This TCR beta chain derives from a study of CD4+ T cells in melanoma (dated by TCRdb to 2021 to 2024). Study-level background: Neoantigen-specific CD4+ T cells in human melanoma were investigated in the study.

Concerning this clone: Its binding antigen is unknown. Base qualities are not recorded, but no much larger clone differs from it by a single base.

V and J lose 3 bases and 2 bases, and a span of 13 bases separates them. The CDR3, cysteine through phenylalanine, is 15 amino acids long. Only CDR3 DNA is held: 45 bases, read in frame from base 1. The germline V gene specifies MDHEN as CDR1 and SYDVKM as CDR2. The method was the immunoSEQ multiplex PCR assay. TCRdb took over this immuneACCESS table, retaining in-frame rearrangements with V and J assigned. Such tables are incomplete; in checked studies, under half of the missing clones stem from an unresolved V gene, and the remainder is unexplained. The sample records roughly 140,000 clones, about nine tenths of which are singletons. The ten most abundant clones make up less than 2% of the sample. What the authors observed across the whole study: Diverse differentiation states were reported to be shown by neoantigen-specific CD4+ T cells in melanoma. The report described a correlation between neoantigen-specific CD4+ T cells and the function of CD8+ T cells, macrophages and B cells.

Patients with melanoma were used as donors. The origin of this receptor is a human donor with melanoma. The chain was built from TRBV28 and TRBJ2-5, with the D gene call left open. The CDR3 amino acid sequence is: CASSFSGLPQETQYF. The DNA sequence is as follows: TGTGCCAGCAGTTTCTCCGGTCTCCCACAAGAGACCCAGTACTTC. Beyond the CDR3, the reference TRBV28 and TRBJ2-5 genes provide the residues; the full variable domain reads: DVKVTQSSRYLVKRTGEKVFLECVQDMDHENMFWYRQDPGLGLRLIYFSYDVKMKEKGDIPEGYSVSREKKERFSLILESASTNQTSMYLCASSFSGLPQETQYFGPGTRLLVL.